This TCR beta chain was sequenced for a study of blood T cell repertoires in COVID-19. The CDR3 consists of 14 residues. Germline lookup yields CDR1 LNHNV and CDR2 YYDKDF (reference sequence). The V end was cut by 5 bases, the J end by 4 bases, with 12 bases between. Profiling relied on immunoSEQ multiplex PCR, and the TCRdb table lists in-frame clones only, not all of them. The table has approximately 210,000 clones, roughly four fifths seen once; the top ten hold around 12%. The J gene is TRBJ1-3, the V gene TRBV15; a possible D gene is TRBD1 (6 bases). This receptor was identified in a woman aged 40 to 55 with acute or convalescent COVID-19. The sequencing sample was made of peripheral blood. CDR3 sequence reads: CATSGGGQGNTIYF. In DNA, the CDR3 is TGTGCCACCAGCGGTGGGGGACAAGGAAACACCATATATTTT. The variable domain in full, completed from reference TRBV15 and TRBJ1-3, reads DAMVIQNPRYQVTQFGKPVTLSCSQTLNHNVMYWYQQKSSQAPKLLFHYYDKDFNNEADTPDNFQSRRPNTSFCFLDIRSPGLGDTAMYLCATSGGGQGNTIYFGEGSWLTVV.